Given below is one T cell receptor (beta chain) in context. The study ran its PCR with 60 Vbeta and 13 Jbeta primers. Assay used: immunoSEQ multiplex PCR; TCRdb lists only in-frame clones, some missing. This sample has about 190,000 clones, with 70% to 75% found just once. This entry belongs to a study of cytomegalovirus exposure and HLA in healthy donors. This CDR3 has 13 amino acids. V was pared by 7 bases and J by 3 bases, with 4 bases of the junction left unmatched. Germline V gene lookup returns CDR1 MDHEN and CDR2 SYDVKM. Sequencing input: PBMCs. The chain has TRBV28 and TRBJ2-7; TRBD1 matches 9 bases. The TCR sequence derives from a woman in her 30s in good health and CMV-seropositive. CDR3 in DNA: TGTGCCAGCAATCGACAGGGGGGCTACGAGCAGTACTTC. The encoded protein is CASNRQGGYEQYF.